A selection of T cell receptor beta chains follows, all from one sample in a study of T cell repertoires in ileal Crohn's disease. Clones were read by immunoSEQ multiplex PCR, and TCRdb kept only the in-frame ones, dropping some. Of about 12,000 clones listed, around four fifths are singletons. The sample was ileal tissue. The source is an adult with Crohn's disease. The conserved cysteine and the conserved F or W are not part of the CDR3 here. Each record gives: V gene, J gene, CDR3 protein.

TRBV10-3,TRBJ2-3,AITHDRATDTQY
TRBV4-1,TRBJ2-5,ASSQDIAGGSRETQY
TRBV5-1,TRBJ1-1,ASSSSGDTEAF
TRBV6-1,TRBJ2-6,ASSVDSSGANVLT
TRBV7-2,TRBJ1-2,ASSVTANYGYT
TRBV2,TRBJ1-5,ASRTDRLSNQPQH
TRBV6-4,TRBJ2-7,ASSLTGESEQY
TRBV28,TRBJ1-2,ASNRPGVGGYT
TRBV9,TRBJ1-1,ASSAPDRGRTEAF
TRBV11-3,TRBJ2-5,ASSLRGPTETQY
TRBV19,TRBJ2-5,ASKMTEKETQY
TRBV2,TRBJ2-5,ASSASLRETQY
TRBV5-1,TRBJ2-1,ASSLGTSGGWNEQF
TRBV19,TRBJ1-2,ASSILANSLYYGYT
TRBV7-9,TRBJ1-6,ASSFTANSPLH
TRBV5-6,TRBJ2-7,ASSLPGQSSYEQY
TRBV10-3,TRBJ1-2,AISTSSGWGYT
TRBV7-3,TRBJ1-1,ASSPGLNTEAF
TRBV5-1,TRBJ1-2,ASSVLLGQGDYGYT
TRBV28,TRBJ1-2,ASSSQGGNYGYT
TRBV27,TRBJ1-5,ASSPDRGLQPQH
TRBV28,TRBJ1-5,ASSLNRGRPQH
TRBV10-3,TRBJ2-1,AISVAQGPNEQF
TRBV2,-,ASSETRNRGLYEQY
TRBV11-2,TRBJ2-2,ASSWDYNTGELF
TRBV7-9,TRBJ2-7,ASTTLYEQY
TRBV6-1,TRBJ1-1,ASSENLVDSLRAF
TRBV5-1,TRBJ1-3,ASSLASASGNTIY
TRBV4-1,TRBJ2-5,ASSQQLTSGEGTQY
TRBV5-6,TRBJ2-1,ASSLGTSGTNEQF
TRBV4-1,TRBJ2-7,ASSQDGGQGYHEQY
TRBV18,TRBJ2-1,ASSNSGGASYNEQF
TRBV28,TRBJ1-5,ASSLGRSGSNQPQH
TRBV18,TRBJ1-1,ASSANRGRTEAF
TRBV10-3,TRBJ2-5,AISARDRGQETQY
TRBV30,TRBJ1-3,AWTRSGGKTRNTIY
TRBV30,TRBJ2-1,AWWGDRGYNEQF
TRBV6-6,TRBJ2-2,ASPRREARNTGELF
TRBV18,TRBJ2-1,ASSVGQGIYNEQF
TRBV2,TRBJ1-3,ASSPLGGLPAGNTIY
TRBV4-1,TRBJ2-5,ASSQEVQGQQY
TRBV5-1,TRBJ2-7,ASSLAGTGNYEQY
TRBV10-3,TRBJ2-2,AIKRGLARDDTGELF
TRBV5-6,TRBJ2-2,ASSTGLDDTGELF
TRBV19,TRBJ2-7,ASSPQYLPFDREYEQY
TRBV4-1,TRBJ1-4,ASSQDGGHEKLF
TRBV5-4,TRBJ2-3,ASSVGVQRGASTDTQY